These T cell receptor beta chains were read from a single sample in a study of cytomegalovirus exposure and HLA in healthy donors. Profiled with immunoSEQ multiplex PCR; TCRdb holds only in-frame clones, not every one. This sample has around 150,000 clones, with 76% found just once. The source material was PBMCs. These receptors all stem from a man aged 40-49 years in good health and CMV-seronegative. CDR3s include the opening cysteine and the closing phenylalanine or tryptophan. The D gene is left open where the match is weak. Expanded clones are given a class, and other clones once, few, many or no size at all.

CDR3 length	V gene	D gene	J gene	clone size	CDR3 protein	CDR3 DNA
13	TRBV7-9	TRBD1	TRBJ2-7	-	CASSAGTGTEQYF	TGTGCCAGCAGCGCAGGGACAGGGACCGAGCAGTACTTC
15	TRBV30	TRBD2	TRBJ2-5	-	CAWRPGTSGQETQYF	TGTGCCTGGAGGCCGGGGACTAGCGGGCAAGAGACCCAGTACTTC
13	TRBV25-1	TRBD1	TRBJ1-1	-	CASKGAMNTEAFF	TGTGCCAGTAAGGGGGCCATGAACACTGAAGCTTTCTTT
15	TRBV14	-	TRBJ2-7	once	CASSPTGGTSYEQYF	TGTGCCAGCAGCCCGACAGGAGGCACATCCTACGAGCAGTACTTC
13	TRBV5-1	-	TRBJ1-4	-	CASSFNSNEKLFF	TGCGCCAGCAGCTTCAACTCCAATGAAAAACTGTTTTTT
15	TRBV4-1	-	TRBJ2-3	-	CASSQVGATSDTQYF	TGCGCCAGCAGCCAAGTTGGGGCTACCTCAGATACGCAGTATTTT
14	TRBV6-1	-	TRBJ1-1	-	CASSSRPLNTEAFF	TGTGCCAGCAGCAGCAGGCCCCTGAACACTGAAGCTTTCTTT
13	TRBV7-9	-	TRBJ2-5	-	CASSFGTPETQYF	TGTGCCAGCAGCTTCGGGACACCTGAGACCCAGTACTTC
16	TRBV6-1	TRBD2	TRBJ2-5	few	CASSDGLAGGQETQYF	TGTGCCAGCAGTGATGGCCTAGCGGGGGGACAAGAGACCCAGTACTTC
16	TRBV7-6	-	TRBJ2-3	-	CASSSGWTGSTDTQYF	TGTGCCAGCAGCTCCGGTTGGACTGGATCCACAGATACGCAGTATTTT
15	TRBV6-5	-	TRBJ2-7	once	CASSYSAYSTYEQYF	TGTGCCAGCAGTTACTCCGCCTATTCCACCTACGAGCAGTACTTC
16	TRBV28	TRBD2	TRBJ2-5	once	CASSLGASGDRETQYF	TGTGCCAGCAGTTTAGGTGCTAGCGGGGACCGGGAGACCCAGTACTTC
16	TRBV6-6	-	TRBJ2-5	-	CASSYVRGDFQETQYF	TGTGCCAGCAGTTACGTGCGGGGAGACTTCCAAGAGACCCAGTACTTC
13	TRBV29-1	TRBD1	TRBJ2-7	-	CSVTGTGAYEQYF	TGCAGCGTTACCGGGACAGGAGCCTACGAGCAGTACTTC
15	TRBV11-3	TRBD1	TRBJ1-1	few	CASSLIAGGNTEAFF	TGTGCCAGCAGCTTAATCGCAGGGGGGAACACTGAAGCTTTCTTT
16	TRBV7-6	-	TRBJ2-3	-	CASSLAPGGNTDTQYF	TGTGCCAGCAGCTTAGCGCCAGGGGGGAACACAGATACGCAGTATTTT
14	TRBV28	-	TRBJ1-2	few	CASRGGEANYGYTF	TGTGCCAGCAGGGGAGGGGAAGCCAACTATGGCTACACCTTC
14	TRBV5-1	TRBD1	TRBJ2-7	-	CASSFTGEPYEQYF	TGCGCCAGCAGCTTCACAGGGGAACCCTACGAGCAGTACTTC
17	TRBV7-9	TRBD1	TRBJ1-2	-	CASSFGTGGIANYGYTF	TGTGCCAGCAGCTTCGGGACAGGCGGCATAGCTAACTATGGCTACACCTTC
15	TRBV7-9	TRBD2	TRBJ2-3	-	CASSLGLAGSDTQYF	TGTGCCAGCAGCTTAGGACTAGCGGGGAGCGATACGCAGTATTTT
16	TRBV5-1	-	TRBJ2-3	-	CASSQNTGSRPDTQYF	TGCGCCAGCAGCCAAAACACCGGGAGTCGTCCAGATACGCAGTATTTT
16	TRBV18	TRBD2	TRBJ2-1	-	CASSPRTSGRVDEQFF	TGTGCCAGCTCACCCAGGACTAGCGGGAGGGTCGATGAGCAGTTCTTC
13	TRBV2	-	TRBJ1-2	-	CASSWTETSGYTF	TGTGCCAGCAGCTGGACAGAGACTTCTGGCTACACCTTC
14	TRBV30	TRBD2	TRBJ2-5	few	CAWSRLAGGETQYF	TGTGCCTGGAGTCGTCTTGCGGGGGGAGAGACCCAGTACTTC
15	TRBV14	-	TRBJ2-3	-	CASSQAGESTDTQYF	TGTGCCAGCAGCCAAGCGGGGGAGTCCACAGATACGCAGTATTTT
13	TRBV10-2	-	TRBJ1-1	few	CASRGQPNTEAFF	TGCGCCAGCAGGGGACAACCGAACACTGAAGCTTTCTTT
17	TRBV2	TRBD1	TRBJ1-2	-	CASSEASGQGSADGYTF	TGTGCCAGCAGTGAAGCTTCGGGACAGGGGTCGGCAGATGGCTACACCTTC
13	TRBV5-1	TRBD2	TRBJ2-4	few	CASSAGREGIQYF	TGCGCCAGCAGTGCGGGCCGGGAGGGCATTCAGTACTTC
16	TRBV28	-	TRBJ1-3	-	CASSSPGGGAGNTIYF	TGTGCCAGCAGTTCCCCAGGAGGGGGGGCTGGAAACACCATATATTTT
13	TRBV30	-	TRBJ1-1	-	CAWSVSGDTEAFF	TGTGCCTGGAGTGTCTCGGGGGACACTGAAGCTTTCTTT
14	TRBV7-2	-	TRBJ2-5	-	CASSTSLGPETQYF	TGTGCCAGCAGCACCTCCTTGGGGCCAGAGACCCAGTACTTC
15	TRBV5-1	-	TRBJ2-4	-	CASSAGVSEGHIQYF	TGCGCCAGCAGCGCGGGTGTGTCTGAGGGCCACATTCAGTACTTC
14	TRBV5-1	TRBD1	TRBJ1-1	once	CASSLGQGYTEAFF	TGCGCCAGCAGCTTGGGACAGGGCTACACTGAAGCTTTCTTT
14	TRBV5-1	TRBD2	TRBJ2-1	few	CASSLGTSGHEQFF	TGCGCCAGCAGCTTGGGGACTAGCGGCCATGAGCAGTTCTTC
18	TRBV4-3	-	TRBJ2-7	-	CASSQEAARLYSSYEQYF	TGCGCCAGCAGCCAAGAGGCGGCCAGACTCTATTCCTCCTACGAGCAGTACTTC
15	TRBV5-8	TRBD1	TRBJ2-1	-	CASSPKGASYNEQFF	TGTGCCAGCAGCCCAAAGGGGGCGTCGTACAATGAGCAGTTCTTC
15	TRBV9	TRBD1	TRBJ2-7	-	CASSVGQGVPYEQYF	TGTGCCAGCAGCGTCGGACAGGGGGTTCCCTACGAGCAGTACTTC
15	TRBV9	TRBD1	TRBJ1-4	-	CASSVEGQGYEKLFF	TGTGCCAGCAGCGTAGAGGGACAGGGGTATGAAAAACTGTTTTTT
18	TRBV5-3	-	TRBJ1-1	-	CARSLPGPNLRGNTEAFF	TGTGCCAGAAGCTTGCCCGGCCCAAACTTACGGGGGAACACTGAAGCTTTCTTT
15	TRBV6-1	TRBD1	TRBJ1-1	-	CASNMNGEGATEAFF	TGTGCCAGCAATATGAACGGAGAGGGGGCGACTGAAGCTTTCTTT
12	TRBV5-1	-	TRBJ2-1	-	CASSFRRHRGIF	TGCGCCAGCAGCTTTAGGAGGCATAGAGGAATCTTC
15	TRBV6-5	TRBD1	TRBJ1-4	-	CASSPQGAQFEKLFF	TGTGCCAGCAGTCCGCAGGGGGCACAATTTGAAAAACTGTTTTTT
13	TRBV30	TRBD1	TRBJ2-7	-	CATTGVSSYEQYF	TGTGCCACAACAGGGGTCAGCTCCTACGAGCAGTACTTC
15	TRBV7-2	-	TRBJ2-6	-	CASTGLYSGANVLTF	TGTGCCAGCACGGGATTATACTCTGGGGCCAACGTCCTGACTTTC
13	TRBV5-6	-	TRBJ2-7	once	CASSLGQRYEQYF	TGTGCCAGCAGCCTGGGCCAGCGATACGAGCAGTACTTC